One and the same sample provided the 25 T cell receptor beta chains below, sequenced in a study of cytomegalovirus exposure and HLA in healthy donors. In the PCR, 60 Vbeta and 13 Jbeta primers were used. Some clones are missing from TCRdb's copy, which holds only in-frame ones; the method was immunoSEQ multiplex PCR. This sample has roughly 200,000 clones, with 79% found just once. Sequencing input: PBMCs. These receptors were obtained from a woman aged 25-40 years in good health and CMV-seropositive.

CDR3 protein: CASSLRYVGETQYF. CDR3 DNA: TGTGCCAGCAGCTTGCGGTATGTGGGCGAGACCCAGTACTTC. The chain uses TRBV5-4 and TRBJ2-5; D ambiguous. Between the trimmed V and J ends, which lost 1 base and 5 bases, there was a span of 12 bases. CDR1 is SGHNT, CDR2 YYREEE, per germline (reference sequence). The CDR3 loop spans 14 amino acids.

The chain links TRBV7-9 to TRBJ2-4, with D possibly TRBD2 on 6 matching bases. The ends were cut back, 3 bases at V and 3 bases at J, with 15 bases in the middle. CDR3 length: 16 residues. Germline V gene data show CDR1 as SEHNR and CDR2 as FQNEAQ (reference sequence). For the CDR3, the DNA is TGTGCCAGCAGCTTGAGTTGGGGGGAACTCAAAAACATTCAGTACTTC. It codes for CASSLSWGELKNIQYF. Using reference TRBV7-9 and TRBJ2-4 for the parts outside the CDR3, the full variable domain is DTGVSQNPRHKITKRGQNVTFRCDPISEHNRLYWYRQTLGQGPEFLTYFQNEAQLEKSRLLSDRFSAERPKGSFSTLEIQRTEQGDSAMYLCASSLSWGELKNIQYFGAGTRLSVL.

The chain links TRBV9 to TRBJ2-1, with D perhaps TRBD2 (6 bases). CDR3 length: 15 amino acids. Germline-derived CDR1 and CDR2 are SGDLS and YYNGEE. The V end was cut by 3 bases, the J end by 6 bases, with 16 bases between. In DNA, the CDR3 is TGTGCCAGCAGCGCGGCCGGGGTGGGGGGCAATGAGCAGTTCTTC. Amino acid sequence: CASSAAGVGGNEQFF.

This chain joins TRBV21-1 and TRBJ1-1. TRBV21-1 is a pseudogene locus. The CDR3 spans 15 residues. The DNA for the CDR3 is TGTGCCAGCAGCAAAAGGACTCAAGCGAACACTGAAGCTTTCTTT. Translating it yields CASSKRTQANTEAFF.

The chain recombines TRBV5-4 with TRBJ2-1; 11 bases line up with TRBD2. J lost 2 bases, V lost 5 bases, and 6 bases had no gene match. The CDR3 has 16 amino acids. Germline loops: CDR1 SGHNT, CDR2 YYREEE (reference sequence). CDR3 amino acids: CASRRLAGQTYNEQFF. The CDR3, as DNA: TGTGCCAGCAGACGACTAGCGGGACAAACCTACAATGAGCAGTTCTTC.

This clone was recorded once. The CDR3 DNA reads TGTGCCAGCGCTTACTGGGAGGGCAAGAATGAGCAGTTCTTC. Translation gives CASAYWEGKNEQFF. The rearrangement links TRBV11-3 to TRBJ2-1; TRBD2 matches at 7 bases. There are 14 residues in the CDR3. CDR1 SGHNT and CDR2 YENEEA come from the germline V gene. Losses at the gene ends were 8 bases for V and 7 bases for J; bases not matched to a gene: 11.

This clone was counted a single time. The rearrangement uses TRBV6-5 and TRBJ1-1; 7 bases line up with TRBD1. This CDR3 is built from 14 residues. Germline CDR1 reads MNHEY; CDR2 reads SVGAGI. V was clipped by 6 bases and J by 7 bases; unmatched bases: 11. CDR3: CASRDGTVFNEAFF. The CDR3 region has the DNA TGTGCCAGCAGAGACGGGACAGTATTCAATGAAGCTTTCTTT.

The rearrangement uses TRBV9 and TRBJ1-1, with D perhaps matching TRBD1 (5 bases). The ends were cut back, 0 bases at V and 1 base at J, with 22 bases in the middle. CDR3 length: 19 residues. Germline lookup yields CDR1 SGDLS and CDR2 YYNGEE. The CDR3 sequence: CASSVDETVGTGQNTEAFF. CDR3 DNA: TGTGCCAGCAGCGTAGACGAGACGGTCGGTACAGGCCAGAACACTGAAGCTTTCTTT.

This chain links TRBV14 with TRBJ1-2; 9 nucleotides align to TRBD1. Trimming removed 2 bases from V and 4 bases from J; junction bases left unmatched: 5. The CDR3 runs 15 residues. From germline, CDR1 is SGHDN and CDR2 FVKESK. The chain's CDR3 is CASSQLQGAVYGYTF. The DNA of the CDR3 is TGTGCCAGCAGCCAATTACAGGGGGCGGTCTATGGCTACACCTTC.

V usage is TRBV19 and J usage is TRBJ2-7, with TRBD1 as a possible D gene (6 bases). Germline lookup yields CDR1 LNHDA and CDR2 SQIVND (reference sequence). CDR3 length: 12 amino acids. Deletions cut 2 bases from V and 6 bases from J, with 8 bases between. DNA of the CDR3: TGTGCCAGTAGTATAATGGGGGCCGAGCAGTACTTC. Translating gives CASSIMGAEQYF.

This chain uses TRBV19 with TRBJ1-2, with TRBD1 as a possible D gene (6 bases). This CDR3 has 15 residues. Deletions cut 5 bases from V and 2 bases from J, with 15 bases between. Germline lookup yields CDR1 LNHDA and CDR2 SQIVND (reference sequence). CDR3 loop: CASSQQGHTNYGYTF. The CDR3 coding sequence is TGTGCCAGTAGTCAACAGGGCCATACGAACTATGGCTACACCTTC.

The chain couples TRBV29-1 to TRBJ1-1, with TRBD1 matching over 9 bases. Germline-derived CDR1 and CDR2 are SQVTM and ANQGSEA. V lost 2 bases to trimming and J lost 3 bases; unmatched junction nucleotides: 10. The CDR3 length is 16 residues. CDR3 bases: TGCAGCGTTGAATCGGACTGGACAGGGGTGGACACTGAAGCTTTCTTT. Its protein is CSVESDWTGVDTEAFF. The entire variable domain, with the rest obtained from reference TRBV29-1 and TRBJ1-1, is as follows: SAVISQKPSRDICQRGTSLTIQCQVDSQVTMMFWYRQQPGQSLTLIATANQGSEATYESGFVIDKFPISRPNLTFSTLTVSNMSPEDSSIYLCSVESDWTGVDTEAFFGQGTRLTVV.

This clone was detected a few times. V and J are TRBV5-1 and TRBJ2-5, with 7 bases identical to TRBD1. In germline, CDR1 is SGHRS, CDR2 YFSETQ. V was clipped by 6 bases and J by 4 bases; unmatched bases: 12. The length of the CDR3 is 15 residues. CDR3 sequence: CASTLLGQARETQYF. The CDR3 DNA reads TGCGCCAGCACCCTTTTAGGACAGGCAAGAGAGACCCAGTACTTC.

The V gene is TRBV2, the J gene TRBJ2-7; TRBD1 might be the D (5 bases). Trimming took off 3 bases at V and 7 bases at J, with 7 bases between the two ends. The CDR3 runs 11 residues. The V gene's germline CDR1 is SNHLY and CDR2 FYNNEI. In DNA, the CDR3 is TGTGCCAGCAGTGACTACAGGGAGCAGTACTTC. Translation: CASSDYREQYF.

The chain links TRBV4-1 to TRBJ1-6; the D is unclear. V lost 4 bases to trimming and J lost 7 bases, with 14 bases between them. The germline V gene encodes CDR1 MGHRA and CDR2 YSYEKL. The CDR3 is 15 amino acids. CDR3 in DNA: TGCGCCAGCAGCCGGAGAGAGACCACCAATTCACCCCTCCACTTT. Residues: CASSRRETTNSPLHF.

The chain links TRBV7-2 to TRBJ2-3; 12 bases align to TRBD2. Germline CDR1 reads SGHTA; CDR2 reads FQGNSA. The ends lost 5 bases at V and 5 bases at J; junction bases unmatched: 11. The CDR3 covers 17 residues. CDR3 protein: CASSRPLAGGRGDTQYF. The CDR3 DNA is TGTGCCAGCAGCCGGCCTCTAGCGGGAGGGCGCGGAGATACGCAGTATTTT.

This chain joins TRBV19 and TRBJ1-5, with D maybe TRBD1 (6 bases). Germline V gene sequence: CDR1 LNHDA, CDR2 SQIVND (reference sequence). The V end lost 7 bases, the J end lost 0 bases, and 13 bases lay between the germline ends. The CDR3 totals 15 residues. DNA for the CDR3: TGTGCCAGTACCCGGGACAAAATTAGCAATCAGCCCCAGCATTTT. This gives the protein CASTRDKISNQPQHF. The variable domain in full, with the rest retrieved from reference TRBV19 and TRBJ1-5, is DGGITQSPKYLFRKEGQNVTLSCEQNLNHDAMYWYRQDPGQGLRLIYYSQIVNDFQKGDIAEGYSVSREKKESFPLTVTSAQKNPTAFYLCASTRDKISNQPQHFGDGTRLSIL.

CDR3 sequence: CASSRDGVGSPLHF. In DNA form, the CDR3 reads TGTGCCAGTAGTCGCGACGGGGTCGGGTCACCCCTCCACTTT. The V gene is TRBV19, the J gene TRBJ1-6, with D unclear. CDR3 length equals 14 residues. The V end was cut by 5 bases, the J end by 10 bases, with 15 bases between. Germline V lookup: CDR1 LNHDA, CDR2 SQIVND (reference sequence).

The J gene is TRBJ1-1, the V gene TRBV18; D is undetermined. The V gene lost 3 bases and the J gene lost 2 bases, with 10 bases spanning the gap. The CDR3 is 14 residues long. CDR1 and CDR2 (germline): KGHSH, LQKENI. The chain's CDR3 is CASSPPGFNTEAFF. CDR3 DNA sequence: TGTGCCAGCTCACCTCCGGGGTTCAACACTGAAGCTTTCTTT.

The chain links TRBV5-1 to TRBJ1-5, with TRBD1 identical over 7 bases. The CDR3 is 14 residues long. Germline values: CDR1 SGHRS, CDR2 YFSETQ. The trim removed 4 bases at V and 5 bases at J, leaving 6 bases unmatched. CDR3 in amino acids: CASSPGGGYQPQHF. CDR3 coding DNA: TGCGCCAGCAGCCCCGGAGGGGGCTATCAGCCCCAGCATTTT.

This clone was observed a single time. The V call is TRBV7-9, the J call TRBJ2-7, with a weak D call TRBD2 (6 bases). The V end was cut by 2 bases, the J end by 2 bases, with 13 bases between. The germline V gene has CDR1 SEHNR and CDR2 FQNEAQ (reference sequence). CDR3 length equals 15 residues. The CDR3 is CASSLSRGSPYEQYF. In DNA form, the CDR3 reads TGTGCCAGCAGCTTATCACGGGGGTCCCCCTACGAGCAGTACTTC.

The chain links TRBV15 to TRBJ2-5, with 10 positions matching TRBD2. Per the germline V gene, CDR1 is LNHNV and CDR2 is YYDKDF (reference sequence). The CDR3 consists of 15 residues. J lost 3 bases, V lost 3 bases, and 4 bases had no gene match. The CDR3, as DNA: TGTGCCACCAGCAGGATAGCGGGAGGTGAAGAGACCCAGTACTTC. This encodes CATSRIAGGEETQYF.

The CDR3 loop is CASSLLGTSISTDTQYF. For the CDR3, the DNA is TGTGCCAGCAGCTTACTAGGGACTAGTATTAGCACAGATACGCAGTATTTT. The J gene is TRBJ2-3, the V gene TRBV7-9, with 8 positions matching TRBD2. After removal of 2 bases from V and 0 bases from J, the junction contained 7 bases not matched to a gene. This CDR3 spans 17 amino acids. Germline loops: CDR1 SEHNR, CDR2 FQNEAQ (reference sequence).

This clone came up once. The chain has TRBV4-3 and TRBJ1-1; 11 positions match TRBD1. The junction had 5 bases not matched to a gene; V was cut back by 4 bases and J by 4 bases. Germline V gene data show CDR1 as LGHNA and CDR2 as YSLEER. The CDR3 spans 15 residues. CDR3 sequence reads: CASSPDRGLGTEAFF. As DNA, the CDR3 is TGCGCCAGCAGCCCGGACAGGGGGCTGGGCACTGAAGCTTTCTTT.

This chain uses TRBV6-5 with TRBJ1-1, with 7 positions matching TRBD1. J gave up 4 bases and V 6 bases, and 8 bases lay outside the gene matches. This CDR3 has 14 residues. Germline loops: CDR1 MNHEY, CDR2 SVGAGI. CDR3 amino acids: CASRPGGSSTEAFF. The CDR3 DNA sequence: TGTGCCAGCAGGCCAGGGGGATCGAGCACTGAAGCTTTCTTT.